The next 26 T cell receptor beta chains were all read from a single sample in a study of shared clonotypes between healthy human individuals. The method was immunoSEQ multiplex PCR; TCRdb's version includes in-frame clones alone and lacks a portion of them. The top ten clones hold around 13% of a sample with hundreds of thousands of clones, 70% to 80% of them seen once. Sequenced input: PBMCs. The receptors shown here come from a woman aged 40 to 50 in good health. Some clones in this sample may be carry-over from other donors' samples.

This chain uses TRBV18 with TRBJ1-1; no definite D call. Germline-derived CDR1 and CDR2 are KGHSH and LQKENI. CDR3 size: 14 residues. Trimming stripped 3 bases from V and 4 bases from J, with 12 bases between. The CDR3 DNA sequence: TGTGCCAGCTCACCTTCTGGGAGTGTCACTGAAGCTTTCTTT. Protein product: CASSPSGSVTEAFF.

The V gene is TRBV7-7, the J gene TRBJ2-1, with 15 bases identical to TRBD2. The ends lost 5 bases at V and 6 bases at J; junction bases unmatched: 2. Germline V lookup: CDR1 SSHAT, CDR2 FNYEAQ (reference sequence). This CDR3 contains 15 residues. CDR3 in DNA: TGTGCCAGCAGCCAGGGACTAGCGGGAGGCAATGAGCAGTTCTTC. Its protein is CASSQGLAGGNEQFF. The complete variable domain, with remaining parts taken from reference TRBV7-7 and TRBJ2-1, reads GAGVSQSPRYKVTKRGQDVTLRCDPISSHATLYWYQQALGQGPEFLTYFNYEAQPDKSGLPSDRFSAERPEGSISTLTIQRTEQRDSAMYRCASSQGLAGGNEQFFGPGTRLTVL.

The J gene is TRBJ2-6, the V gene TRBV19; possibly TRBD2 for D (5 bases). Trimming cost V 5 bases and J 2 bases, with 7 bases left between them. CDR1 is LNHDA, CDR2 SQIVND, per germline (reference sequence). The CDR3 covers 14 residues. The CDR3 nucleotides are TGTGCCAGTAGTGAGGGTCCTGGGGCCAACGTCCTGACTTTC. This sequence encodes CASSEGPGANVLTF.

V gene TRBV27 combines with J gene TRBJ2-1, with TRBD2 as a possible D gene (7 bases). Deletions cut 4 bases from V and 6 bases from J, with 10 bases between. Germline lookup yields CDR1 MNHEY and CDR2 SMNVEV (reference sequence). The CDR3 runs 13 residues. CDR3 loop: CASSWEGVNEQFF. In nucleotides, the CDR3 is TGTGCCAGCAGTTGGGAGGGGGTCAATGAGCAGTTCTTC.

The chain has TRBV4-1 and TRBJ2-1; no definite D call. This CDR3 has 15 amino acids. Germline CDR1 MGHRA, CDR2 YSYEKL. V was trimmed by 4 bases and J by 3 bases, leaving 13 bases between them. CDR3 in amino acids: CASSPLARGYNEQFF. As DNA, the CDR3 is TGCGCCAGCAGCCCCCTGGCCCGAGGCTACAATGAGCAGTTCTTC.

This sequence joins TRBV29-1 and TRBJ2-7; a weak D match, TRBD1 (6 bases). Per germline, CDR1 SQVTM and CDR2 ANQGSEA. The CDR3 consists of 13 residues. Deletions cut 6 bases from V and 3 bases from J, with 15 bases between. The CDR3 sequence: CSVRGGTSYEQYF. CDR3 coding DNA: TGCAGCGTGAGGGGTGGGACAAGCTACGAGCAGTACTTC.

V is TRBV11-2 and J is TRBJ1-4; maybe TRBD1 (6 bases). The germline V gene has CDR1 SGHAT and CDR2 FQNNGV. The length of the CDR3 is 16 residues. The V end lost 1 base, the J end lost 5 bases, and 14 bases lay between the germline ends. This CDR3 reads CASSLGLGTQNEKLFF. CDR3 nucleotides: TGTGCCAGCAGCTTAGGGTTAGGGACACAGAATGAAAAACTGTTTTTT.

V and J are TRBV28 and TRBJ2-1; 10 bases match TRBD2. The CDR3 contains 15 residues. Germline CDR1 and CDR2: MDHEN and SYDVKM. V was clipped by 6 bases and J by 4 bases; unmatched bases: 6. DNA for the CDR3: TGTGCCAGCAGGCCTCCTAGCGGGAGATACAATGAGCAGTTCTTC. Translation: CASRPPSGRYNEQFF. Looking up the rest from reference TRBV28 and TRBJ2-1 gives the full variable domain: DVKVTQSSRYLVKRTGEKVFLECVQDMDHENMFWYRQDPGLGLRLIYFSYDVKMKEKGDIPEGYSVSREKKERFSLILESASTNQTSMYLCASRPPSGRYNEQFFGPGTRLTVL.

The CDR3 here is CSAPIGGPLSYNEQFF. The CDR3 nucleotides are TGCAGCGCCCCCATCGGGGGGCCCCTCTCCTACAATGAGCAGTTCTTC. J is TRBJ2-1 and V is TRBV29-1; possibly TRBD2 for D (7 bases). V was cut by 7 bases and J by 0 bases, with 19 bases left in between. CDR3 length equals 16 residues. Germline loops: CDR1 SQVTM, CDR2 ANQGSEA.

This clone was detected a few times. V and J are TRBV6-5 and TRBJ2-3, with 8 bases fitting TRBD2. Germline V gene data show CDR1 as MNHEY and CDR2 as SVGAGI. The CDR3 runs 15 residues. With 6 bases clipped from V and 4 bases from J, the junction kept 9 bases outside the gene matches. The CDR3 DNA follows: TGTGCCAGCAGCCTGACTAGCGCCTCGCCAGATACGCAGTATTTT. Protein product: CASSLTSASPDTQYF.

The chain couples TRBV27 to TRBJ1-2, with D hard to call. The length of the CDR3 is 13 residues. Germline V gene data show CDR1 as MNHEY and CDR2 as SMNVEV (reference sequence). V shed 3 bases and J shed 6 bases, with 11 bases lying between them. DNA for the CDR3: TGTGCCAGCAGTTTGCTAGGAGCCGATGGCTACACCTTC. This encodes CASSLLGADGYTF.

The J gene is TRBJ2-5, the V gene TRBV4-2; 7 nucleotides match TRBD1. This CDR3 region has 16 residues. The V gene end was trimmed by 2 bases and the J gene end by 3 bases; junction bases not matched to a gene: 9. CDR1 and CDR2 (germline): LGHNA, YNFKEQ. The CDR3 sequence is CASSQRGPGTEETQYF. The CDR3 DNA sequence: TGTGCCAGCAGCCAACGAGGCCCGGGGACAGAAGAGACCCAGTACTTC.

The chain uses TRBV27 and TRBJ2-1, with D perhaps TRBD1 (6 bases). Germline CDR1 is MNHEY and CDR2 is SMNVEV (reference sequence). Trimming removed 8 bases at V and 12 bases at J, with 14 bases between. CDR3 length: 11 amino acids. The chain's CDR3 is CASSTGLGQFF. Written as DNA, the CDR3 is TGTGCCAGCTCCACAGGGTTGGGGCAGTTCTTC.

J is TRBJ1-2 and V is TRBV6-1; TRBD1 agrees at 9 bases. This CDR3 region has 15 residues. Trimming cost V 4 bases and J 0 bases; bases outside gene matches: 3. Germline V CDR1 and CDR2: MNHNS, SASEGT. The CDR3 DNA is TGTGCCAGCAGTGCGGACAGGGGATCTAACTATGGCTACACCTTC. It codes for CASSADRGSNYGYTF.

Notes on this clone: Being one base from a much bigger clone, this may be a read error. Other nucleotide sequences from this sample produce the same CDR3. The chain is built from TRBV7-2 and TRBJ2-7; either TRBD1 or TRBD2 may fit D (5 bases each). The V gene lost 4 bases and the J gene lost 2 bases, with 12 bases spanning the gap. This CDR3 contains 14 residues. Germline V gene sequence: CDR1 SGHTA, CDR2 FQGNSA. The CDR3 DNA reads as TGTGCCAGCAGCTCCCGGGACGGAGCCTACGAGCAGTACTTC. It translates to CASSSRDGAYEQYF.

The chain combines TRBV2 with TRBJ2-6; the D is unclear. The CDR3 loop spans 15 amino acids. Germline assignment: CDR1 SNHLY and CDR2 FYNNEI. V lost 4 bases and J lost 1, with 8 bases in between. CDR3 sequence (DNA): TGTGCCAGCAGTGTTTTGGGGTCTGGGGCCAACGTCCTGACTTTC. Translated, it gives CASSVLGSGANVLTF.

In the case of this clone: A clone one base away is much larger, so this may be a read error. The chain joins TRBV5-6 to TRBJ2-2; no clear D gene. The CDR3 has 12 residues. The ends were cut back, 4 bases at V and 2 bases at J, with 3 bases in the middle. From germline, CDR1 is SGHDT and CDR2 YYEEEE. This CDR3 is CASSPNTGELFF. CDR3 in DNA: TGTGCCAGCAGCCCCAACACCGGGGAGCTGTTTTTT.

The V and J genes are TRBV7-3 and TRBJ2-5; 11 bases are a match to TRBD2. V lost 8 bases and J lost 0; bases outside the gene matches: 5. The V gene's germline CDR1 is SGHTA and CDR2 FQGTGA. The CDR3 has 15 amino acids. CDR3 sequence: CASSRTSGYQETQYF. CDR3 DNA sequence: TGTGCCAGCTCTCGGACTAGCGGGTACCAAGAGACCCAGTACTTC.

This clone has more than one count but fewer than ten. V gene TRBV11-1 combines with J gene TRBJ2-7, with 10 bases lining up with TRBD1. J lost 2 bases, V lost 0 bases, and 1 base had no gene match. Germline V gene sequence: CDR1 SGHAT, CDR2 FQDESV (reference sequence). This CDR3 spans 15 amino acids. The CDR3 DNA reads TGTGCCAGCAGCTTAGCTGGGACAGGGGCCTACGAGCAGTACTTC. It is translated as CASSLAGTGAYEQYF. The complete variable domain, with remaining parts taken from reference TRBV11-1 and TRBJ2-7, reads EAEVAQSPRYKITEKSQAVAFWCDPISGHATLYWYRQILGQGPELLVQFQDESVVDDSQLPKDRFSAERLKGVDSTLKIQPAELGDSAMYLCASSLAGTGAYEQYFGPGTRLTVT.

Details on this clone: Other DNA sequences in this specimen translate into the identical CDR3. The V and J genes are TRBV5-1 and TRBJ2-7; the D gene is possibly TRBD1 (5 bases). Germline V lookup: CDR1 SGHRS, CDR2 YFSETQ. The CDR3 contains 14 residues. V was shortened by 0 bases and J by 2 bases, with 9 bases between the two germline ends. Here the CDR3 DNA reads TGCGCCAGCAGCTTGGGGGCAGGGACCTACGAGCAGTACTTC. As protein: CASSLGAGTYEQYF.

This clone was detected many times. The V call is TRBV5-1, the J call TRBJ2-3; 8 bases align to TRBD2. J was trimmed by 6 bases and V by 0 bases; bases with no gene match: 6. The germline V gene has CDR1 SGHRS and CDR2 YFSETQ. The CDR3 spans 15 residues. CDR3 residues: CASSLGTAGADTQYF. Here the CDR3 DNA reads TGCGCCAGCAGCTTGGGCACAGCGGGAGCTGATACGCAGTATTTT.

DNA for the CDR3: TGTGCCAGCAGTCACCCGTTTGCAGGGCAGGCGGAGGGCTACACCTTC. This translates into CASSHPFAGQAEGYTF. The chain joins TRBV28 to TRBJ1-2, with D possibly being TRBD1 (5 bases). V shed 5 bases and J shed 8 bases, with 24 bases lying between them. The CDR3 extends over 16 amino acids. Germline values: CDR1 MDHEN, CDR2 SYDVKM.

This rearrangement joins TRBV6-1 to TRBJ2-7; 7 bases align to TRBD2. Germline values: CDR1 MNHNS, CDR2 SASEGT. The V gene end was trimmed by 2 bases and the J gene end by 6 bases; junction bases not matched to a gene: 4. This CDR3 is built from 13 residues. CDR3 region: CASSESGIGEQYF. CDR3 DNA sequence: TGTGCCAGCAGTGAAAGCGGGATTGGCGAGCAGTACTTC.

CDR3 nucleotides: TGTGCCAGCCTATCGAGCGGGAGCCACGAGCAGTACTTC. This translates into CASLSSGSHEQYF. The chain combines TRBV25-1 with TRBJ2-7; 8 positions agree with TRBD2. Germline CDR1 reads MGHDK; CDR2 reads SYGVNS. CDR3 size: 13 residues. Trimming cost V 8 bases and J 5 bases; bases outside gene matches: 8.

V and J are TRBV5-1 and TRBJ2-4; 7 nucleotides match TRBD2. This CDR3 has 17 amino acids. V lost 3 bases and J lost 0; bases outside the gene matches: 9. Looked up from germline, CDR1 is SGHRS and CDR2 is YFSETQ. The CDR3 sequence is CASSSGTTTLAKNIQYF. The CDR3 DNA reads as TGCGCCAGCAGCTCCGGGACTACAACACTAGCCAAAAACATTCAGTACTTC.

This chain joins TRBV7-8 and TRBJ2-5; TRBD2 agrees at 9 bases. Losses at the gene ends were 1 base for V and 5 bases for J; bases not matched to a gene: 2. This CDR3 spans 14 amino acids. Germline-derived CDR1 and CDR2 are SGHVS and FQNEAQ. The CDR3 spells CASSLGSGSETQYF. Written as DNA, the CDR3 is TGTGCCAGCAGCTTAGGTAGCGGGAGTGAGACCCAGTACTTC.